What follows are 19 T cell receptor beta chains derived from one specimen sequenced in a study of OX40 agonist ivuxolimab in advanced cancers. Assay used: immunoSEQ multiplex PCR; TCRdb lists only in-frame clones, some missing. In the table there are fewer than 40,000 clones, roughly nine tenths of which are singletons. Specimen: CD4+ or CD8+ T cells sorted from blood, collected in a trial of the OX40 agonist ivuxolimab. These receptors originate from an adult with an advanced solid tumor such as melanoma, head and neck, liver or kidney cancer.

This chain connects TRBV9 to TRBJ2-1; 7 bases match TRBD2. Per germline, CDR1 SGDLS and CDR2 YYNGEE. CDR3 size: 14 residues. Losses at the gene ends were 0 bases for V and 5 bases for J; bases not matched to a gene: 2. CDR3 DNA: TGTGCCAGCAGCGTAGGCGGGAGTCACAATGAGCAGTTCTTC. Its translation: CASSVGGSHNEQFF.

The chain is built from TRBV5-4 and TRBJ2-7; a possible D gene is TRBD1 (6 bases). V was trimmed by 2 bases and J by 4 bases, leaving 7 bases between them. The V gene's germline CDR1 is SGHNT and CDR2 YYREEE (reference sequence). This CDR3 is 12 amino acids long. The CDR3 bases are TGTGCCAGCAGCTTACAGGGTTACGAGCAGTACTTC. Protein: CASSLQGYEQYF.

The chain joins TRBV29-1 to TRBJ1-1; the D is unclear. CDR1 SQVTM and CDR2 ANQGSEA come from the germline V gene. The V end was cut by 0 bases, the J end by 1 base, with 9 bases between. The CDR3 is made up of 14 amino acids. CDR3 in amino acids: CSVEEGPTNTEAFF. For the CDR3, the DNA is TGCAGCGTTGAAGAGGGTCCTACGAACACTGAAGCTTTCTTT.

J is TRBJ2-1 and V is TRBV6-6; D gene unclear. The CDR3 sequence is 16 residues long. V was shortened by 6 bases and J by 4 bases, with 19 bases between the two germline ends. Germline values: CDR1 MNHNY, CDR2 SVGAGI (reference sequence). This chain's CDR3 is CASSLVIASLYNEQFF. DNA for the CDR3: TGTGCCAGCAGCCTCGTCATAGCCTCCCTTTACAATGAGCAGTTCTTC.

For this clone: At one boundary the junction diverges from the germline segment, which might be a read error. The chain carries TRBV6-1 and TRBJ1-3; weak D call: TRBD1 (5 bases). Germline V gene sequence: CDR1 MNHNS, CDR2 SASEGT. The CDR3 length is 17 residues. The DNA for the CDR3 is TGTGCCAGCACTGAAATATCCGGACATATCTCTGGAAACACCATATATTTT. Protein sequence: CASTEISGHISGNTIYF.

J is TRBJ2-3 and V is TRBV6-1; no clear D gene. V was trimmed by 4 bases and J by 1 base, leaving 9 bases between them. The germline V gene has CDR1 MNHNS and CDR2 SASEGT. This CDR3 contains 14 residues. DNA of the CDR3: TGTGCCAGCAGTGCCTCTATAGGCACAGATACGCAGTATTTT. This encodes CASSASIGTDTQYF.

CDR3 coding DNA: TGTGCCAGCAGCTCAGCGGGAGCAACCTACAATGAGCAGTTCTTC. Translation: CASSSAGATYNEQFF. This chain joins TRBV7-9 and TRBJ2-1; TRBD2 matches at 8 bases. V was clipped by 4 bases and J by 2 bases; unmatched bases: 4. CDR1 SEHNR and CDR2 FQNEAQ come from the germline V gene (reference sequence). This CDR3 spans 15 amino acids.

This rearrangement joins TRBV6-5 to TRBJ2-1; 9 nucleotides match TRBD1. The J segment lost 6 bases and the V segment lost 2 bases, leaving 5 bases of the junction unmatched. The CDR3 totals 15 residues. Germline V gene sequence: CDR1 MNHEY, CDR2 SVGAGI. Here the CDR3 reads CASSYDRGGFNEQFF. The DNA of the CDR3 is TGTGCCAGCAGTTACGACAGGGGGGGGTTCAATGAGCAGTTCTTC.

The chain carries TRBV29-1 and TRBJ1-1; 7 bases agree with TRBD1. Germline-derived CDR1 and CDR2 are SQVTM and ANQGSEA. This CDR3 is 13 amino acids long. J was trimmed by 4 bases and V by 7 bases; bases with no gene match: 9. The CDR3 DNA reads TGCAGCGCCGACAGGGAGGGAGGCACTGAAGCTTTCTTT. Translating gives CSADREGGTEAFF.

Of note for this clone: A junction end diverges from the germline sequence, so it may reflect a read error. The chain uses TRBV4-1 and TRBJ2-7; the match to TRBD2 covers 7 bases. The CDR3 totals 16 residues. Germline values: CDR1 MGHRA, CDR2 YSYEKL. The CDR3 sequence is CASSQLQGLDLYEQYF. The CDR3 DNA is TGTGCCAGCAGCCAACTTCAAGGACTAGACTTATACGAGCAGTACTTC.

This chain connects TRBV20-1 to TRBJ2-5; either TRBD1 or TRBD2 may supply D (5 bases each). Trimming stripped 1 base from V and 14 bases from J, with 11 bases between. The CDR3 contains 10 residues. The germline gives CDR1 DFQATT, CDR2 SNEGSKA (reference sequence). For the CDR3, the DNA is TGCAGTGCTAGAGGTGGGGGTGACTACTTC. The encoded protein is CSARGGGDYF.

The rearrangement joins TRBV28 to TRBJ2-1, with 9 nucleotides matching TRBD2. Per the germline V gene, CDR1 is MDHEN and CDR2 is SYDVKM. The CDR3 covers 12 residues. The J segment lost 10 bases and the V segment lost 8 bases, leaving 6 bases of the junction unmatched. The CDR3 spells CASLGLASEQFF. The CDR3 DNA follows: TGTGCCAGCCTGGGACTAGCAAGCGAGCAGTTCTTC.

The V gene is TRBV6-1, the J gene TRBJ2-7, with D maybe TRBD2 (5 bases). CDR3 length equals 15 residues. Germline lookup yields CDR1 MNHNS and CDR2 SASEGT. V gave up 2 bases and J gave up 3 bases, with 14 bases separating them. Here the CDR3 DNA reads TGTGCCAGCAGTGAATCCCGACTAACCTACTACGAGCAGTACTTC. It codes for CASSESRLTYYEQYF.

This chain uses TRBV6-5 with TRBJ2-5, with D hard to call. V was shortened by 0 bases and J by 5 bases, with 7 bases between the two germline ends. The CDR3 runs 13 residues. Germline CDR1 MNHEY, CDR2 SVGAGI. CDR3 sequence reads: CASSYSNWETQYF. CDR3 nucleotide sequence: TGTGCCAGCAGTTACTCTAATTGGGAGACCCAGTACTTC.

The sample holds a few counts of this clone. The V call is TRBV5-5, the J call TRBJ2-7; a possible D gene is TRBD1 (5 bases). Germline V gene sequence: CDR1 SGHKS, CDR2 YYEKEE (reference sequence). The V gene lost 0 bases and the J gene lost 1 base, with 11 bases spanning the gap. CDR3 length: 15 residues. CDR3 sequence: CASSLEPGISYEQYF. The CDR3 DNA reads as TGTGCCAGCAGCTTGGAACCAGGGATATCCTACGAGCAGTACTTC.

CDR3 protein: CASSALRGGQETQYF. The CDR3 DNA sequence: TGTGCCAGCAGTGCTCTTCGTGGGGGACAAGAGACCCAGTACTTC. The chain has TRBV6-1 and TRBJ2-5; either TRBD1 or TRBD2 may supply D (5 bases each). The CDR3 has 15 residues. V was shortened by 4 bases and J by 2 bases, with 14 bases between the two germline ends. From germline, CDR1 is MNHNS and CDR2 SASEGT.

The chain uses TRBV5-6 and TRBJ2-1; no reliable D call. Deletions cut 3 bases from V and 6 bases from J, with 16 bases between. The CDR3 totals 15 residues. Per the germline V gene, CDR1 is SGHDT and CDR2 is YYEEEE. CDR3 coding DNA: TGTGCCAGCAGCTCCCAGGTCCCGGTGGGCAATGAGCAGTTCTTC. This gives the protein CASSSQVPVGNEQFF.

V usage is TRBV27 and J usage is TRBJ1-5, with D tentatively TRBD1 (6 bases). Trimming cost V 5 bases and J 5 bases, with 19 bases left between them. Looked up from germline, CDR1 is MNHEY and CDR2 is SMNVEV (reference sequence). The CDR3 length is 16 residues. CDR3 loop: CASSAPGQGSHQPQHF. The CDR3 DNA reads as TGTGCCAGCAGTGCGCCCGGGCAGGGGTCCCATCAGCCCCAGCATTTT.

The chain employs TRBV11-2 and TRBJ2-3; 8 positions agree with TRBD2. With 2 bases clipped from V and 4 bases from J, the junction kept 5 bases outside the gene matches. CDR3 size: 15 residues. Germline values: CDR1 SGHAT, CDR2 FQNNGV. CDR3 protein: CASSLFTAGADTQYF. The DNA for the CDR3 is TGTGCCAGCAGCTTATTCACAGCGGGGGCAGATACGCAGTATTTT.